Given below is one TCR beta chain in context. This sample is part of a study of blood T cell repertoires in COVID-19. Study overall: From the United States, Italy and Spain came samples of acute and convalescent COVID-19. Sample material is recorded as cDNA or gDNA derived from T cells, B-cell-depleted T cells, or PBMCs.

This CDR3 has 18 residues. Looked up from germline, CDR1 is ENHRY and CDR2 is SYGVKD. V was pared by 0 bases and J by 3 bases, with 11 bases of the junction left unmatched. Measured with immunoSEQ multiplex PCR; TCRdb has only the in-frame clones, and not every one. The data contain fewer than 250,000 clones, about 83% of them seen just once; the ten biggest clones take up roughly 5.5%. The clonotype was recovered from a human donor in a cohort sampled during active COVID-19. The sequenced sample consisted of peripheral blood. The J gene is TRBJ2-7, the V gene TRBV10-3, with TRBD1 matching over 10 bases. CDR3 in DNA: TGTGCCATCAGTGAGTCGACCGGGACAGGGGCTCAAAACTACGAGCAGTACTTC. Amino acid sequence: CAISESTGTGAQNYEQYF.